This TCR beta chain was profiled in a study of blood T cell repertoires in COVID-19. Overall study context: Acute-phase and convalescent COVID-19 samples originated in the United States, Italy and Spain. In each case, the material was cDNA or gDNA derived from T cells, B-cell-depleted T cells, or PBMCs.

V lost 8 bases to trimming and J lost 3 bases, with 20 bases between them. CDR3 length equals 15 residues. As originally analysed: Amplifying reference gene primers gave estimates of nucleated cell counts. The data were produced by immunoSEQ multiplex PCR, yet TCRdb's version contains in-frame clones alone and is incomplete. The D gene and trimming were derived from the DNA, and the V and J assignments and clone size from that table. The profile shows around 150,000 clones, around 87% of them singletons. The rearrangement uses TRBV23-1 and TRBJ2-7; D may be TRBD1 (5 bases). TRBV23-1 is treated as an ORF (open reading frame) with a function not yet certain. The sequenced sample consisted of peripheral blood. The receptor comes from a man in his forties or fifties with active COVID-19. CDR3 bases: TGCGCCAGCCCCCCCGGGCAGGGCCCTCACTACGAGCAGTACTTC. Amino acids: CASPPGQGPHYEQYF.